A selection of T cell receptor beta chains follows, all from one sample in a study of T cell repertoires in cytomegalovirus infection. Which antigens these TCRs recognize remains unknown. TCRdb re-analysed the reads in MiXCR, keeping a single row per CDR3 protein. The sample includes 750,000 to 900,000 distinct CDR3 sequences, 25% to 35% of them seen just once. The sequencing used cultured CD8+ T cells from PBMCs, collected from culture after CMV antigen stimulation. Every receptor here comes from a human donor in good health (CMV status not recorded). Some clones in this sample may be carry-over from other donors' samples. Each CDR3 is given with its conserved first and last residue. A D gene is named only where the DNA matches it firmly. Expanded clones are given a class, and other clones once, few, many or no size at all.

j_gene	v_gene	d_gene	abundance	CDR3aa	CDR3nt
TRBJ1-5	TRBV6-6	TRBD1	few	CASSNRDRGDSNQPQHF	TGTGCCAGCAGTAACCGGGACAGGGGAGATAGCAATCAGCCCCAGCATTTT
TRBJ2-2	TRBV7-3	TRBD1	NA	CASSWDRGPVNTGELFF	TGTGCCAGCAGCTGGGACAGGGGGCCCGTAAACACCGGGGAGCTGTTTTTT
TRBJ2-6	TRBV9	TRBD1	once	CASSPSGTALSGANVLTF	TGTGCCAGCAGCCCCTCCGGGACAGCCCTTTCCGGGGCCAACGTCCTGACTTTC
TRBJ2-5	TRBV24-1	TRBD2	NA	CATRSSGGSQETQYF	TGTGCCACCAGATCTAGCGGGGGAAGCCAAGAGACCCAGTACTTC
TRBJ1-6	TRBV12-3/TRBV12-4	NA	NA	CASRDGNFYNSPLHF	TGTGCCAGCAGAGATGGGAACTTCTATAATTCACCCCTCCACTTT
TRBJ2-7	TRBV4-1	NA	NA	CASSPILGSYEQYF	TGCGCCAGCAGCCCTATCCTCGGTTCCTACGAGCAGTACTTC
TRBJ1-6	TRBV19	TRBD1	few	CASSSEGQGTSPLHF	TGTGCCAGTAGTTCGGAGGGACAGGGGACCTCACCCCTCCACTTT
TRBJ2-3	TRBV6-5	NA	NA	CASSFFPGDRTDTQYF	TGTGCCAGCTCCTTTTTCCCGGGGGATCGCACAGATACGCAGTATTTT
TRBJ2-7	TRBV7-9	NA	many	CASRPAGLSYEQYF	TGTGCCAGCAGGCCAGCGGGCCTATCCTACGAGCAGTACTTC
TRBJ2-3	TRBV6-1	TRBD2	NA	CASAGAGGATDTQYF	TGTGCCAGCGCGGGGGCGGGGGGAGCCACAGATACGCAGTATTTT
TRBJ1-2	TRBV20-1	NA	NA	CSAEGGRAYGYTF	TGCAGTGCTGAGGGGGGGCGCGCCTATGGCTACACCTTC
TRBJ2-7	TRBV7-6	NA	NA	CASSLSQAYEQYF	TGTGCCAGCAGCTTGTCCCAGGCCTACGAGCAGTACTTC
TRBJ2-3	TRBV13	TRBD1	NA	CASSLGAGGMTDTQYF	TGTGCCAGCAGCTTAGGTGCAGGGGGTATGACAGATACGCAGTATTTT
TRBJ2-7	TRBV6-1	TRBD2	NA	CASSEWRGAGPYEQYF	TGTGCCAGCAGTGAATGGCGGGGGGCGGGCCCCTACGAGCAGTACTTC
TRBJ2-5	TRBV7-9	NA	many	CASSLPRYQETQYF	TGTGCCAGCAGCTTACCACGGTACCAAGAGACCCAGTACTTC
TRBJ2-1	TRBV7-8	NA	many	CASSLRGGENEQFF	TGTGCCAGCAGCTTAAGGGGGGGGGAGAATGAGCAGTTCTTC
TRBJ2-2	TRBV18	NA	many	CASSLNGAATGELFF	TGTGCCAGCTCACTTAACGGAGCTGCTACCGGGGAGCTGTTTTTT
TRBJ2-2	TRBV12-5	NA	NA	CASGLVTLRDTGELFF	TGTGCTAGTGGTTTGGTAACCTTACGGGACACCGGGGAGCTGTTTTTT
TRBJ2-3	TRBV24-1	NA	few	CATSDSLLGDEGTDTQYF	TGTGCCACCAGTGATTCCTTGCTGGGTGATGAGGGCACAGATACGCAGTATTTT
TRBJ1-5	TRBV2	TRBD1	NA	CASSQGAWSNQPQHF	TGTGCCAGCAGCCAGGGGGCGTGGAGCAATCAGCCCCAGCATTTT
TRBJ1-5	TRBV24-1	TRBD1	NA	CATAGQYNQPQHF	TGTGCCACCGCGGGACAGTACAATCAGCCCCAGCATTTT
TRBJ1-5	TRBV18	NA	NA	CASSPEFGDYSNQPQHF	TGTGCCAGCTCACCAGAGTTTGGGGACTATAGCAATCAGCCCCAGCATTTT
TRBJ2-1	TRBV27	NA	NA	CASRGLNYNEQFF	TGTGCCAGCCGGGGATTGAACTACAATGAGCAGTTCTTC
TRBJ2-3	TRBV7-8	NA	many	CASRLDTDTQYF	TGTGCCAGCAGACTAGACACAGATACGCAGTATTTT
TRBJ2-1	TRBV7-3	NA	NA	CASSLRTPSYNEQFF	TGTGCCAGCAGCTTACGGACACCCTCCTACAATGAGCAGTTCTTC
TRBJ2-5	TRBV6-2/TRBV6-3	TRBD2	few	CASSFAGGGPQETQYF	TGTGCCAGCAGTTTCGCGGGCGGGGGGCCCCAAGAGACCCAGTACTTC
TRBJ1-2	TRBV7-2	TRBD1	many	CASSLAPGTGNLYGYTF	TGTGCCAGCAGCTTAGCCCCGGGGACAGGCAACCTCTATGGCTACACCTTC
TRBJ1-4	TRBV12-3/TRBV12-4	NA	many	CATSPTGSVEKLFF	TGTGCCACCTCGCCTACAGGGAGTGTGGAAAAACTGTTTTTT